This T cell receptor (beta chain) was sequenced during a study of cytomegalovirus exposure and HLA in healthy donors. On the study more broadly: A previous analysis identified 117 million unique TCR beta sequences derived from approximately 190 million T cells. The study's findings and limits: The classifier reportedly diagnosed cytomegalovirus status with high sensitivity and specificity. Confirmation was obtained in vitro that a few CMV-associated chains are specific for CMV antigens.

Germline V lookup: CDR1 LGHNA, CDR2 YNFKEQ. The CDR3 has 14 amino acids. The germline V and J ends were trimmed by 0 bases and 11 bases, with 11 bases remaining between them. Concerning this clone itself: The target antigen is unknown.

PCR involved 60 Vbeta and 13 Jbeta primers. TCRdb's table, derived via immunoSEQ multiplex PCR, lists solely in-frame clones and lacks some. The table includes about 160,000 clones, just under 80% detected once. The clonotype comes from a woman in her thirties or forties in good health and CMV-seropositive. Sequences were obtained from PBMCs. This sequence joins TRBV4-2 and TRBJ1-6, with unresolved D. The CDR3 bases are TGTGCCAGCAGCCAAGATGGAGGGAACCCACCCCTCCACTTT. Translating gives CASSQDGGNPPLHF.